The 14 T cell receptor beta chains listed next were all sequenced from one sample in a study of CD8+CD57+ T cells in acquired aplastic anemia. Genomic DNA, the template, was used for profiling of the TCR beta VDJ and CDR3. TCRdb re-derived calls from the reads in MiXCR, one entry per CDR3 protein. This table has about 120,000 distinct CDR3 sequences, about 60% appearing once. Patients who underwent sequencing had shown CD8+CD57+ cell expansion by flow cytometry. Material for sequencing was sorted CD4+, CD8+, or CD8+CD57+ T cells (not recorded which) from PBMCs. The receptors originated from a human donor with aplastic anemia.

This rearrangement joins TRBV24-1 to TRBJ2-1; weak D call: TRBD2 (7 bases). The CDR3 consists of 15 residues. The germline V gene has CDR1 KGHDR and CDR2 SFDVKD. V lost 2 bases, J lost 5 bases, and 12 bases lay in between. The CDR3 protein is CATSDWEGVHNEQFF. In DNA, the CDR3 is TGTGCCACCAGTGATTGGGAGGGGGTACACAATGAGCAGTTCTTC.

The rearrangement links TRBV10-3 to TRBJ1-6; a weak D match, TRBD1 (5 bases). The CDR3 consists of 14 residues. The germline V gene has CDR1 ENHRY and CDR2 SYGVKD. V lost 11 bases, J lost 7 bases, and 18 bases lay in between. This CDR3 is CAASTGTSNSPLHF. The CDR3 DNA sequence: TGTGCCGCCTCGACCGGGACCTCGAATTCACCCCTCCACTTT.

The rearrangement joins TRBV5-1 to TRBJ2-7, with TRBD2 as a possible D gene (6 bases). There are 18 residues in the CDR3. V was cut by 4 bases and J by 0 bases, with 23 bases left in between. Looked up from germline, CDR1 is SGHRS and CDR2 is YFSETQ. CDR3 amino acids: CASSLDGRAGHSSYEQYF. CDR3 coding DNA: TGCGCCAGCAGCCTCGACGGGAGAGCGGGCCATAGCTCCTACGAGCAGTACTTC.

This clonotype was detected only a few times. The chain has TRBV6-1 and TRBJ2-3; either TRBD1 or TRBD2 may fit D (5 bases each). The CDR3 extends over 12 amino acids. In germline, CDR1 is MNHNS, CDR2 SASEGT. V dropped 8 bases and J dropped 1 base, with 7 bases sitting between them. The CDR3 nucleotides are TGTGCCAGCGGGACCCGCACAGATACGCAGTATTTT. This translates into CASGTRTDTQYF.

The chain links TRBV2 to TRBJ1-1; D might be TRBD1 (6 bases). CDR3 size: 13 residues. The V and J ends lost 8 bases and 1 base respectively, with 11 bases between them. The germline V gene has CDR1 SNHLY and CDR2 FYNNEI. CDR3 in amino acids: CASQGRGNTEAFF. CDR3 in DNA: TGTGCCAGCCAGGGCAGGGGGAACACTGAAGCTTTCTTT.

This clonotype was seen repeatedly, ten times or more. The V and J genes are TRBV15 and TRBJ2-7; 9 bases agree with TRBD1. The CDR3 spans 14 residues. The germline gives CDR1 LNHNV, CDR2 YYDKDF (reference sequence). After removal of 4 bases from V and 3 bases from J, the junction contained 4 bases not matched to a gene. CDR3 sequence reads: CATSIGTGIYEQYF. DNA for the CDR3: TGTGCCACCAGCATCGGGACAGGGATCTACGAGCAGTACTTC.

There are many counts of this clonotype. The rearrangement uses TRBV12-3 or TRBV12-4 and TRBJ1-2; no firm D call. The V end lost 5 bases, the J end lost 6 bases, and 10 bases lay between the germline ends. This CDR3 spans 12 amino acids. Here the CDR3 DNA reads TGTGCCAGCAGTCCCGGAAACGATGGCTACACCTTC. Protein sequence: CASSPGNDGYTF.

In regard to this clonotype: At one of its ends the junction is not consistent with the germline gene, which may arise from a read error. The rearrangement links TRBV19 to TRBJ1-2; D remains ambiguous. CDR3 length equals 11 residues. Germline V lookup: CDR1 LNHDA, CDR2 SQIVND (reference sequence). The CDR3: CASSIGMEPAF. CDR3 coding DNA: TGTGCCAGTAGTATCGGAATGGAGCCTGCGTTC.

Notes on this clonotype: A read error is possible here, since a much larger clone lies one base away. The V and J genes are TRBV15 and TRBJ1-4, with 7 nucleotides matching TRBD1. Germline V gene lookup returns CDR1 LNHNV and CDR2 YYDKDF (reference sequence). CDR3 length: 16 amino acids. Written as DNA, the CDR3 is TGTGCCACCAGCCCCGGGACAGTGGCAACTAGTGAAAAACTGTTTTTT. Its translation is CATSPGTVATSEKLFF.

This clonotype was detected ten times or more. The chain uses TRBV6-1 and TRBJ2-3; 9 bases map to TRBD2. Germline CDR1 and CDR2: MNHNS and SASEGT. V lost 4 bases to trimming and J lost 1 base; unmatched junction nucleotides: 6. The CDR3 contains 16 residues. The CDR3 coding sequence is TGTGCCAGCAGTGCCGGCGGGGGGGCGGGCACAGATACGCAGTATTTT. Its protein product is CASSAGGGAGTDTQYF.

The chain links TRBV19 to TRBJ2-3, with no clear D. This CDR3 region has 13 residues. V lost 4 bases to trimming and J lost 4 bases, with 9 bases between them. Germline CDR1 and CDR2: LNHDA and SQIVND (reference sequence). In DNA, the CDR3 is TGTGCCAGTAGTACGTGGCGCGCAGATACGCAGTATTTT. Residues: CASSTWRADTQYF.

This clonotype appeared a few times. The CDR3 loop is CASSAWTQNNSPLHF. The DNA for the CDR3 is TGTGCCAGCAGCGCCTGGACACAGAATAATTCACCCCTCCACTTT. V usage is TRBV7-8 and J usage is TRBJ1-6, with D perhaps TRBD1 (5 bases). V was pared by 5 bases and J by 5 bases, with 13 bases between. Per the germline V gene, CDR1 is SGHVS and CDR2 is FQNEAQ. The CDR3 runs to 15 residues.

This clonotype was detected a few times. The chain is built from TRBV7-9 and TRBJ2-7, with D uncertain. With 2 bases removed from V and 4 bases from J, the gap between germline ends came to 6 bases. CDR1 SEHNR and CDR2 FQNEAQ come from the germline V gene (reference sequence). The CDR3 spans 12 residues. As DNA, the CDR3 is TGTGCCAGCAGCTTAATTGTGTACGAGCAGTACTTC. Amino acid sequence: CASSLIVYEQYF.

The chain recombines TRBV7-9 with TRBJ2-5; D unresolved. V lost 3 bases and J lost 3, with 5 bases in between. Germline CDR1 reads SEHNR; CDR2 reads FQNEAQ (reference sequence). The CDR3 totals 12 residues. The DNA for the CDR3 is TGTGCCAGCAGCTTCGCCGAAGAGACCCAGTACTTC. It encodes CASSFAEETQYF.